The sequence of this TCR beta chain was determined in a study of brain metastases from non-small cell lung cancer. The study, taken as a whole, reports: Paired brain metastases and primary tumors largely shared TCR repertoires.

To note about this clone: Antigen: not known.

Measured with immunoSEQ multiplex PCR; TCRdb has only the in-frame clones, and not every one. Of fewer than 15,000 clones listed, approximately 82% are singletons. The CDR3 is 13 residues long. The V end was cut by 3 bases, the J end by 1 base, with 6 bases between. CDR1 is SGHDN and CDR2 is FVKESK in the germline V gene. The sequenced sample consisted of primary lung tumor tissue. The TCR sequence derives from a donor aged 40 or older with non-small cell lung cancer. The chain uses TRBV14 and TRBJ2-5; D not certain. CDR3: CASSQGVQETQYF. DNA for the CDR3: TGTGCCAGCAGCCAGGGCGTCCAAGAGACCCAGTACTTC.